The source of this T cell receptor beta chain is a study of blood T cell repertoires in COVID-19. Profiled with immunoSEQ multiplex PCR; TCRdb holds only in-frame clones, not every one. The profile shows about 42,000 clones, about 75% of them singletons. This clone has more than one count but fewer than ten. The origin of this receptor is a man aged 65-85 years with active or convalescent COVID-19. The sequenced sample consisted of peripheral blood.

CDR3 region: CASSDQGIGEQYF. For the CDR3, the DNA is TGCGCCAGCAGTGACCAGGGAATAGGCGAGCAGTACTTC. The J gene is TRBJ2-7, the V gene TRBV10-1; D may be TRBD1 (5 bases). Trimming removed 3 bases from V and 6 bases from J, with 12 bases in between. The germline V gene has CDR1 WNHNN and CDR2 SYGVQD (reference sequence). This CDR3 has 13 residues.